This T cell receptor beta chain was retrieved from a study of T cell responses to AZD1222 COVID-19 vaccine. Notes on this clone: The antigen remains unidentified.

The germline gives CDR1 MDHEN, CDR2 SYDVKM. The ends lost 5 bases at V and 6 bases at J; junction bases unmatched: 7. The CDR3 extends over 14 amino acids. Regarding the study as a whole: Only a handful of AZD1222 recipients, roughly six in all, had baseline seropositivity. Targets within unmutated variant regions were reportedly found for nearly half of spike-specific TCRs. Without day 14 samples, only post-peak T cell repertoires were studied.

The protocol was immunoSEQ multiplex PCR, while the TCRdb copy is restricted to in-frame clones and leaves out a portion. Here the sample spans roughly 160,000 clones, roughly 90% being singletons. The receptor comes from an adult in good health. The rearrangement joins TRBV28 to TRBJ1-1; 9 bases are a match to TRBD1. The source was peripheral blood, collected on day 0 of AZD1222 vaccination. The CDR3, as DNA: TGTGCCAGCAGTCTGACAGGGGGTATCGCTGAAGCTTTCTTT. Protein: CASSLTGGIAEAFF.